These T cell receptor beta chains were read from a single sample in a study of brain T cells in children with intractable seizures. TCRdb keeps only in-frame clones here, not all; method: immunoSEQ multiplex PCR. The table includes around 38,000 clones, approximately 90% detected once. Sequenced here: peripheral blood, sampled at surgery. These receptors came from a girl aged 2 to 9 with tuberous sclerosis and intractable seizures. Each CDR3 is given with its conserved first and last residue. The order of the fields is clone size, J gene, D gene, V gene, CDR3 DNA, CDR3 protein. A D gene is named only where the DNA matches it firmly. Size is omitted from some rows. Given values are once, few, many or a class for expanded clones.

clone size: -
J gene: TRBJ1-1
D gene: -
V gene: TRBV6-5
CDR3 DNA: TGTGCCAGCAGTTACGGGGTGGGGGACACTGAAGCTTTCTTT
CDR3 protein: CASSYGVGDTEAFF

clone size: -
J gene: TRBJ2-6
D gene: -
V gene: TRBV5-6
CDR3 DNA: TGTGCCAGCAGCTTCGGGGGGGCCAACGTCCTGACTTTC
CDR3 protein: CASSFGGANVLTF

clone size: -
J gene: TRBJ1-2
D gene: -
V gene: TRBV5-1
CDR3 DNA: TGCGCCAGCAGCTTGGAATGGGACCTGAACTATGGCTACACCTTC
CDR3 protein: CASSLEWDLNYGYTF

clone size: -
J gene: TRBJ2-1
D gene: -
V gene: TRBV27
CDR3 DNA: TGTGCCAGTAGTTTGCCAGGGCCCTACAATGAGCAGTTCTTC
CDR3 protein: CASSLPGPYNEQFF

clone size: -
J gene: TRBJ1-1
D gene: -
V gene: TRBV28
CDR3 DNA: TGTGCCAGCAGAACTTCCGACAGAGGATCCACTGAAGCTTTCTTT
CDR3 protein: CASRTSDRGSTEAFF

clone size: -
J gene: TRBJ1-5
D gene: -
V gene: TRBV10-3
CDR3 DNA: TGTGCCATCAGTGAGTCCCACTTGGGGTATAGCAATCAGCCCCAGCATTTT
CDR3 protein: CAISESHLGYSNQPQHF

clone size: once
J gene: TRBJ1-3
D gene: -
V gene: TRBV6-5
CDR3 DNA: TGTGCCAGCGTGGAAGGGGGAGCTGGAAACACCATATATTTT
CDR3 protein: CASVEGGAGNTIYF

clone size: once
J gene: TRBJ2-7
D gene: TRBD1
V gene: TRBV6-6
CDR3 DNA: TGTGCCAGCAGTTACCTCGGGACAGGCAACTACGAGCAGTACTTC
CDR3 protein: CASSYLGTGNYEQYF

clone size: -
J gene: TRBJ2-5
D gene: -
V gene: TRBV30
CDR3 DNA: TGTGCCCGGGACCAGGGTACGGAGACCCAGTACTTC
CDR3 protein: CARDQGTETQYF

clone size: medium-sized
J gene: TRBJ1-5
D gene: -
V gene: TRBV24-1
CDR3 DNA: TGTGCCACCAGTGATTCCTTCACTGGGACTCCCCAGGTAAATCAGCCCCAGCATTTT
CDR3 protein: CATSDSFTGTPQVNQPQHF

clone size: -
J gene: TRBJ1-5
D gene: TRBD1
V gene: TRBV4-1
CDR3 DNA: TGCGCCAGCAGCCCCGGACAGGGTCAGCCCAATCAGCCCCAGCATTTT
CDR3 protein: CASSPGQGQPNQPQHF

clone size: -
J gene: TRBJ2-3
D gene: -
V gene: TRBV3-1/TRBV3-2
CDR3 DNA: TGTGCCAGCAGCTTCGATCGCCTAGACGGCACAGATACGCAGTATTTT
CDR3 protein: CASSFDRLDGTDTQYF

clone size: -
J gene: TRBJ1-2
D gene: -
V gene: TRBV9
CDR3 DNA: TGTGCCAGCAGTTACCAGGCGGTTTGGTATGGCTACACCTTC
CDR3 protein: CASSYQAVWYGYTF

clone size: few
J gene: TRBJ1-6
D gene: -
V gene: TRBV19
CDR3 DNA: TGTGCCAGTAGCTTTAACCCGGGGTATAATTCACCCCTCCACTTT
CDR3 protein: CASSFNPGYNSPLHF

clone size: -
J gene: TRBJ1-1
D gene: -
V gene: TRBV24-1
CDR3 DNA: TGTGCCACCAGTGATCCGAACACTGAAGCTTTCTTT
CDR3 protein: CATSDPNTEAFF

clone size: -
J gene: TRBJ2-1
D gene: -
V gene: TRBV4-2
CDR3 DNA: TGTGCCAGCAGCCAAGATCCAGGGGGGTCGGACGAGCAGTTCTTC
CDR3 protein: CASSQDPGGSDEQFF

clone size: -
J gene: TRBJ2-5
D gene: -
V gene: TRBV29-1
CDR3 DNA: TGCAGCGTTGAAGATCTACCAGGGGGGATACAAGAGACCCAGTACTTC
CDR3 protein: CSVEDLPGGIQETQYF

clone size: -
J gene: TRBJ2-1
D gene: TRBD2
V gene: TRBV10-3
CDR3 DNA: TGTGCCATCCGGGGACTACACAATGAGCAGTTCTTC
CDR3 protein: CAIRGLHNEQFF

clone size: -
J gene: TRBJ1-2
D gene: -
V gene: TRBV18
CDR3 DNA: TGTGCCAGCTCACCAACAGGGCAATATGGCTACACCTTC
CDR3 protein: CASSPTGQYGYTF

clone size: -
J gene: TRBJ1-5
D gene: TRBD1
V gene: TRBV3-1/TRBV3-2
CDR3 DNA: TGTGCCAGCAGCCAAGACGGACAGGGTAATCAGCCCCAGCATTTT
CDR3 protein: CASSQDGQGNQPQHF

clone size: -
J gene: TRBJ2-2
D gene: -
V gene: TRBV2
CDR3 DNA: TGTGCCAGCAGTGAACAGGGTACCGGGGAGCTGTTTTTT
CDR3 protein: CASSEQGTGELFF

clone size: -
J gene: TRBJ1-1
D gene: TRBD1
V gene: TRBV5-1
CDR3 DNA: TGCGCCAGCAGCTCTAGACAGGGGGTTTTGAACACTGAAGCTTTCTTT
CDR3 protein: CASSSRQGVLNTEAFF

clone size: -
J gene: TRBJ1-3
D gene: -
V gene: TRBV4-1
CDR3 DNA: TGCGCCAGCAGCCACGGGACCGGCGCTGGAAACACCATATATTTT
CDR3 protein: CASSHGTGAGNTIYF

clone size: -
J gene: TRBJ2-4
D gene: TRBD1
V gene: TRBV6-5
CDR3 DNA: TGTGCCAGCAGTTACCGGGACAGGAGAAACATTCAGTACTTC
CDR3 protein: CASSYRDRRNIQYF

clone size: -
J gene: TRBJ1-5
D gene: -
V gene: TRBV4-1
CDR3 DNA: TGCGCCAGCAGGGGCAATCAGCCCCAGCATTTT
CDR3 protein: CASRGNQPQHF

clone size: -
J gene: TRBJ1-2
D gene: -
V gene: TRBV30
CDR3 DNA: TGTGCCTGGAGTCTGGCCAATTACGGCTACACCTTC
CDR3 protein: CAWSLANYGYTF

clone size: -
J gene: TRBJ2-4
D gene: TRBD2
V gene: TRBV2
CDR3 DNA: TGTGCCAGCAGTACCCTACTAGGGACTAGCGGACTAGCCAAAAACATTCAGTACTTC
CDR3 protein: CASSTLLGTSGLAKNIQYF

clone size: -
J gene: TRBJ1-1
D gene: TRBD1
V gene: TRBV5-1
CDR3 DNA: TGCGCCAGCACAGGGGGACCTGAAGCTTTCTTT
CDR3 protein: CASTGGPEAFF

clone size: -
J gene: TRBJ1-5
D gene: -
V gene: TRBV6-6
CDR3 DNA: TGTGCCAGCAGTCCATCCCAGAGAATAGGATATAGCAATCAGCCCCAGCATTTT
CDR3 protein: CASSPSQRIGYSNQPQHF

clone size: -
J gene: TRBJ1-6
D gene: -
V gene: TRBV5-6
CDR3 DNA: TGTGCCAGCAGCTCGGATTATTCACCCCTCCACTTT
CDR3 protein: CASSSDYSPLHF

clone size: -
J gene: TRBJ2-3
D gene: -
V gene: TRBV5-1
CDR3 DNA: TGCGCCAGCAGCTTGGGTGGGGGGTACACCACAGATACGCAGTATTTT
CDR3 protein: CASSLGGGYTTDTQYF

clone size: -
J gene: TRBJ1-5
D gene: -
V gene: TRBV7-2
CDR3 DNA: TGTGCCAGCAGCTTATGGTCAGGGACGAATCAGCCCCAGCATTTT
CDR3 protein: CASSLWSGTNQPQHF

clone size: -
J gene: TRBJ2-2
D gene: -
V gene: TRBV21-1
CDR3 DNA: TGTGCCAGCAGCGGCGGGGGGGCTTACACCGGGGAGCTGTTTTTT
CDR3 protein: CASSGGGAYTGELFF

clone size: -
J gene: TRBJ2-2
D gene: -
V gene: TRBV2
CDR3 DNA: TGTGCCAGCAGTGTGGAGGGGGGCCTTCTCACCGGGGAGCTGTTTTTT
CDR3 protein: CASSVEGGLLTGELFF

clone size: -
J gene: TRBJ1-1
D gene: -
V gene: TRBV5-1
CDR3 DNA: TGCGCCAGCAGCTTAACGTCCGGAGGGGTGGACACTGAAGCTTTCTTT
CDR3 protein: CASSLTSGGVDTEAFF

clone size: -
J gene: TRBJ1-2
D gene: -
V gene: TRBV7-8
CDR3 DNA: TGTGCCAGCAGCTCCGAACCGGGGATTAATAACTATGGCTACACCTTC
CDR3 protein: CASSSEPGINNYGYTF

clone size: -
J gene: TRBJ2-2
D gene: -
V gene: TRBV6-5
CDR3 DNA: TGTGCCAGCTACCCCGGGGGTCAGACCGGGGAGCTGTTTTTT
CDR3 protein: CASYPGGQTGELFF

clone size: -
J gene: TRBJ1-1
D gene: TRBD1
V gene: TRBV4-1
CDR3 DNA: TGCGCCAGCAGCGTATTCGGGACAGCGAACACTGAAGCTTTCTTT
CDR3 protein: CASSVFGTANTEAFF

clone size: -
J gene: TRBJ2-1
D gene: -
V gene: TRBV30
CDR3 DNA: TGTGCCTGGAGTGTTACATCCGTCGAGCAGTTCTTC
CDR3 protein: CAWSVTSVEQFF

clone size: -
J gene: TRBJ2-2
D gene: -
V gene: TRBV29-1
CDR3 DNA: TGCAGCGTTGGCAGGGGTACCGGGGAGCTGTTTTTT
CDR3 protein: CSVGRGTGELFF

clone size: once
J gene: TRBJ2-1
D gene: -
V gene: TRBV24-1
CDR3 DNA: TGTGCCACCAGTGATTCTAGACTGAGCTCCTACAATGAGCAGTTCTTC
CDR3 protein: CATSDSRLSSYNEQFF

clone size: -
J gene: TRBJ2-3
D gene: -
V gene: TRBV4-1
CDR3 DNA: TGCGCCAGCAGCCAAGACGGGGATACGCAGTATTTT
CDR3 protein: CASSQDGDTQYF

clone size: once
J gene: TRBJ2-4
D gene: -
V gene: TRBV7-2
CDR3 DNA: TGTGCCAGCAGCCCTAGTAACATTCAGTACTTC
CDR3 protein: CASSPSNIQYF

clone size: -
J gene: TRBJ1-1
D gene: TRBD1
V gene: TRBV9
CDR3 DNA: TGTGCCAGCAGCGCGAGGGGACAGATGAACACTGAAGCTTTCTTT
CDR3 protein: CASSARGQMNTEAFF

clone size: -
J gene: TRBJ2-2
D gene: TRBD2
V gene: TRBV4-1
CDR3 DNA: TGCGCCAGCAGCCAAGGACTAGCGGTGAACACCGGGGAGCTGTTTTTT
CDR3 protein: CASSQGLAVNTGELFF

clone size: -
J gene: TRBJ1-2
D gene: -
V gene: TRBV5-1
CDR3 DNA: TGCGCCAGCAGCTTGCCGATAACAGGGTCCAACAACTATGGCTACACCTTC
CDR3 protein: CASSLPITGSNNYGYTF

clone size: -
J gene: TRBJ2-3
D gene: TRBD1
V gene: TRBV5-4
CDR3 DNA: TGTGCCAGCAGTGCTTGGGGACAGGCCTATCTCACAGATACGCAGTATTTT
CDR3 protein: CASSAWGQAYLTDTQYF

clone size: -
J gene: TRBJ2-5
D gene: -
V gene: TRBV4-1
CDR3 DNA: TGCGCCAGCAGCCCTTTTGGGGCGATGGGGGAGACCCAGTACTTC
CDR3 protein: CASSPFGAMGETQYF

clone size: -
J gene: TRBJ2-1
D gene: TRBD1
V gene: TRBV5-1
CDR3 DNA: TGCGCCAGCAGCTTGGTGGGACAGGCCTACAATGAGCAGTTCTTC
CDR3 protein: CASSLVGQAYNEQFF